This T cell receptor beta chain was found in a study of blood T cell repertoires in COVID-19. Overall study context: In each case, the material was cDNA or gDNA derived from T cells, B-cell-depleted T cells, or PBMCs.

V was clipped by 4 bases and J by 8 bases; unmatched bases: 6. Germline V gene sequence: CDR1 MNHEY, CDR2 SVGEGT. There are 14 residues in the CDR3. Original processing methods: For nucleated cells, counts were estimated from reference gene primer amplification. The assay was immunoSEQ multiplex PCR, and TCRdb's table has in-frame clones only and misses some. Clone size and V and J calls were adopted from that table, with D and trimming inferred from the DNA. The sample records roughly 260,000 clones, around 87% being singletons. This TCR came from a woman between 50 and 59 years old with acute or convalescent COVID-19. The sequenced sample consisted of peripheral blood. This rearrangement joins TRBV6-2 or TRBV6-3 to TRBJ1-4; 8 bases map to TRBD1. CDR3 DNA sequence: TGTGCCAGCAGTTCGACAGGGGTAAAAGAAAAACTGTTTTTT. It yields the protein CASSSTGVKEKLFF.